This T cell receptor beta chain was sequenced in a study of blood T cells in healthy people across ages. The CDR3 extends over 14 amino acids. Germline loops: CDR1 SGHAT, CDR2 FQNNGV. V lost 5 bases to trimming and J lost 1 base, with 11 bases between them. Study-level points and caveats: Calculation of diversity from one million T cells yielded estimates considered to be underestimates. In long-lived donors, naive CD4+ cell counts and diversity exceeded those of aged donors.

This clonotype was counted between two and nine times. Its target is unknown. Donors were systemically healthy Caucasian individuals from Russia aged about 6 to 95 years. The authors ran a second PCR of about 6 to 12 cycles using a sample-barcoded 5' primer and a J-beta primer mix. MiXCR, applied by TCRdb to the 5' RACE reads, yields one record per CDR3 protein. The sample holds some 1 million distinct CDR3 sequences, 45% seen once. The specimen sequenced was blood. The origin of this receptor is a woman aged 55-69 years in good health. V and J are TRBV11-2 and TRBJ2-5; tentatively, D is TRBD2 (5 bases). The CDR3 DNA sequence: TGTGCCAGCAGCCCCCAGCGGATCCAAGAGACCCAGTACTTC. It specifies CASSPQRIQETQYF. The full variable domain, in which reference TRBV11-2 and TRBJ2-5 provide the parts outside the CDR3, is EAGVAQSPRYKIIEKRQSVAFWCNPISGHATLYWYQQILGQGPKLLIQFQNNGVVDDSQLPKDRFSAERLKGVDSTLKIQPAKLEDSAVYLCASSPQRIQETQYFGPGTRLLVL.